These 22 T cell receptor beta chains originate from one sample sequenced in a study of control samples from healthy donors and cancer patients. The method was immunoSEQ multiplex PCR; TCRdb's version includes in-frame clones alone and lacks a portion of them. The data hold roughly 130,000 clones, with about nine tenths observed a single time. Specimen: blood. Receptors originate from a woman in her thirties in good health.

The chain has TRBV6-6 and TRBJ2-7; 8 bases align to TRBD2. The CDR3 runs 15 residues. Germline assignment: CDR1 MNHNY and CDR2 SVGAGI (reference sequence). Losses at the gene ends were 6 bases for V and 2 bases for J; bases not matched to a gene: 9. In DNA form, the CDR3 reads TGTGCCAGCAGGCCACCGGGACTAGTAACCTACGAGCAGTACTTC. Protein sequence: CASRPPGLVTYEQYF.

The J gene is TRBJ2-7, the V gene TRBV25-1, with a tentative D call TRBD2 (6 bases). The CDR3 is 15 residues long. V lost 6 bases, J lost 3 bases, and 18 bases lay in between. Germline CDR1 MGHDK, CDR2 SYGVNS. This chain's CDR3 is CASRGTPGVDYEQYF. The CDR3 DNA sequence: TGTGCCAGCAGGGGCACCCCGGGGGTGGACTACGAGCAGTACTTC.

This chain uses TRBV24-1 with TRBJ2-2; no firm D call. CDR3 length equals 14 residues. The germline V gene encodes CDR1 KGHDR and CDR2 SFDVKD. The V gene lost 2 bases and the J gene lost 6 bases, with 9 bases spanning the gap. This chain's CDR3 is CATSDWTVPGELFF. The DNA of the CDR3 is TGTGCCACCAGTGATTGGACCGTACCCGGGGAGCTGTTTTTT.

The chain combines TRBV6-5 with TRBJ1-1; 12 bases agree with TRBD1. J was trimmed by 3 bases and V by 10 bases; bases with no gene match: 9. Per the germline V gene, CDR1 is MNHEY and CDR2 is SVGAGI. CDR3 size: 15 residues. As DNA, the CDR3 is TGTGCCACCGGGGGGACAGGGGGCACGGACACTGAAGCTTTCTTT. It translates to CATGGTGGTDTEAFF.

The chain has TRBV18 and TRBJ1-1; D is possibly TRBD1 (5 bases). V was shortened by 6 bases and J by 7 bases, with 12 bases between the two germline ends. This CDR3 comprises 12 residues. The germline V gene encodes CDR1 KGHSH and CDR2 LQKENI. The CDR3 sequence: CASSPGTFEAFF. The CDR3, as DNA: TGTGCCAGCTCGCCCGGGACCTTTGAAGCTTTCTTT.

In DNA form, the CDR3 reads TGCGCCAGCAGCTTGGGGCCCGGGGGGACTGAAGCTTTCTTT. Residues: CASSLGPGGTEAFF. The chain joins TRBV5-1 to TRBJ1-1; TRBD1 might be the D (5 bases). Per germline, CDR1 SGHRS and CDR2 YFSETQ. This CDR3 contains 14 residues. V was cut by 0 bases and J by 5 bases, with 11 bases left in between.

The chain links TRBV30 to TRBJ1-2; D is ambiguous. V gave up 2 bases and J gave up 6 bases, with 16 bases separating them. The CDR3 runs to 14 residues. The germline gives CDR1 GTSNPN, CDR2 SVGIG (reference sequence). CDR3 sequence: CAWSKPSRWDGYTF. CDR3 coding DNA: TGTGCCTGGAGTAAGCCCTCAAGGTGGGATGGCTACACCTTC.

The rearrangement links TRBV2 to TRBJ2-2, with 7 bases fitting TRBD1. V dropped 6 bases and J dropped 5; count of bases not matched to a gene: 9. The CDR3 sequence is 15 residues long. Germline assignment: CDR1 SNHLY and CDR2 FYNNEI. CDR3 protein: CASRTDRLITGELFF. In DNA form, the CDR3 reads TGTGCCAGCAGGACGGACAGGTTAATTACCGGGGAGCTGTTTTTT.

The V call is TRBV18, the J call TRBJ2-2; D unclear. Trimming left V 2 bases short and J 4 bases short, with 14 bases between. In germline, CDR1 is KGHSH, CDR2 LQKENI. The CDR3 is made up of 16 amino acids. CDR3 amino acids: CASSPFGPDGTGELFF. CDR3 DNA: TGTGCCAGCTCACCATTCGGGCCCGATGGCACCGGGGAGCTGTTTTTT.

The chain joins TRBV27 to TRBJ2-2; D is unclear. Trimming cost V 5 bases and J 2 bases, with 18 bases left between them. The CDR3 totals 17 residues. Germline V CDR1 and CDR2: MNHEY, SMNVEV (reference sequence). CDR3 amino acids: CASSPSEGQHNTGELFF. CDR3 DNA: TGTGCCAGCAGTCCCTCGGAAGGTCAGCACAACACCGGGGAGCTGTTTTTT.

This chain connects TRBV5-1 to TRBJ2-5; tentative D call: TRBD1 (5 bases). The CDR3 contains 14 residues. Trimming pared 4 bases from V and 1 base from J, leaving 11 bases between. From germline, CDR1 is SGHRS and CDR2 YFSETQ. CDR3 sequence reads: CASSRTRPQETQYF. The CDR3, as DNA: TGCGCCAGCAGCAGGACACGCCCCCAAGAGACCCAGTACTTC. Together with reference TRBV5-1 and TRBJ2-5, the CDR3 gives the full variable domain: KAGVTQTPRYLIKTRGQQVTLSCSPISGHRSVSWYQQTPGQGLQFLFEYFSETQRNKGNFPGRFSGRQFSNSRSEMNVSTLELGDSALYLCASSRTRPQETQYFGPGTRLLVL.

The chain links TRBV19 to TRBJ2-7; D unresolved. The CDR3 has 14 residues. V was shortened by 3 bases and J by 1 base, with 10 bases between the two germline ends. Germline CDR1 is LNHDA and CDR2 is SQIVND (reference sequence). CDR3 DNA sequence: TGTGCCAGTAGTATGCGTCAGTATTCCTACGAGCAGTACTTC. Encoded protein: CASSMRQYSYEQYF.

The rearrangement uses TRBV19 and TRBJ1-2, with 9 bases matching TRBD1. Trimming at V came to 3 bases and at J to 7 bases, leaving 9 bases not matched to a gene. Germline V CDR1 and CDR2: LNHDA, SQIVND (reference sequence). This CDR3 has 15 amino acids. CDR3 bases: TGTGCCAGTAGTATCTCACAGGGGGCGCCCCTTGGCTACACCTTC. Its protein is CASSISQGAPLGYTF.

The chain joins TRBV13 to TRBJ2-1; D is uncertain. This CDR3 is 13 amino acids long. Germline V gene data show CDR1 as PRHDT and CDR2 as FYEKMQ (reference sequence). Trimming took off 5 bases at V and 0 bases at J, with 5 bases between the two ends. Here the CDR3 reads CASSSSSYNEQFF. The DNA for the CDR3 is TGTGCCAGCAGCAGCAGCTCCTACAATGAGCAGTTCTTC.

This clone occurred once. V gene TRBV13 combines with J gene TRBJ2-1; tentatively, D is TRBD2 (6 bases). Germline assignment: CDR1 PRHDT and CDR2 FYEKMQ (reference sequence). V lost 1 base to trimming and J lost 8 bases, with 12 bases between them. The CDR3 is 14 amino acids. The CDR3 DNA sequence: TGTGCCAGCAGCTTAGCGGGAGTTACGGATGAGCAGTTCTTC. Its translation: CASSLAGVTDEQFF.

The chain uses TRBV27 and TRBJ1-3; 9 bases fit TRBD1. The CDR3 loop spans 17 amino acids. J gave up 4 bases and V 9 bases, and 16 bases lay outside the gene matches. The germline V gene has CDR1 MNHEY and CDR2 SMNVEV (reference sequence). The CDR3 reads CASRLTGTGLIGNTIYF. The CDR3, as DNA: TGTGCCAGTAGACTAACCGGGACAGGGCTTATAGGAAACACCATATATTTT.

The CDR3 loop reads CASRQQGAVSETQYF. The DNA of the CDR3 is TGTGCCAGCAGGCAACAGGGGGCTGTATCTGAGACCCAGTACTTC. The chain carries TRBV2 and TRBJ2-5; 9 bases align to TRBD1. CDR1 and CDR2 from the germline V gene are SNHLY and FYNNEI. The V and J ends lost 6 bases and 5 bases, in that order; junction bases with no gene match: 10. CDR3 length: 15 amino acids. Combining the CDR3 with reference TRBV2 and TRBJ2-5 gives the whole variable domain EPEVTQTPSHQVTQMGQEVILRCVPISNHLYFYWYRQILGQKVEFLVSFYNNEISEKSEIFDDQFSVERPDGSNFTLKIRSTKLEDSAMYFCASRQQGAVSETQYFGPGTRLLVL.

This clone was detected once. The V call is TRBV5-4, the J call TRBJ1-4, with 7 bases lining up with TRBD1. V shed 4 bases and J 7 bases; nucleotides not matched to a gene: 16. Germline lookup yields CDR1 SGHNT and CDR2 YYREEE (reference sequence). This CDR3 has 17 residues. In DNA form, the CDR3 reads TGTGCCAGCAGCACTGGACAGGCCCGCGAACGGGGTGAAAAACTGTTTTTT. Translated: CASSTGQARERGEKLFF.

V usage is TRBV7-3 and J usage is TRBJ2-2, with no clear D. The CDR3 has 14 amino acids. Germline CDR1 is SGHTA and CDR2 is FQGTGA. V was trimmed by 2 bases and J by 0 bases, leaving 4 bases between them. The chain's CDR3 is CASSLAPNTGELFF. In DNA, the CDR3 is TGTGCCAGCAGCTTAGCACCGAACACCGGGGAGCTGTTTTTT.

This chain joins TRBV5-4 and TRBJ2-5, with D perhaps TRBD1 (6 bases). Between the trimmed V and J ends, which lost 4 bases and 3 bases, there was a span of 19 bases. There are 16 residues in the CDR3. From germline, CDR1 is SGHNT and CDR2 YYREEE (reference sequence). This chain's CDR3 is CASSAKTGPAEETQYF. In DNA, the CDR3 is TGTGCCAGCAGCGCCAAGACAGGCCCAGCCGAAGAGACCCAGTACTTC.

This clone was seen a few times. The rearrangement joins TRBV19 to TRBJ2-7; 8 nucleotides match TRBD1. This CDR3 region has 14 residues. Losses at the gene ends were 3 bases for V and 2 bases for J; bases not matched to a gene: 3. CDR1 LNHDA and CDR2 SQIVND come from the germline V gene (reference sequence). The CDR3 loop is CASSMTGETYEQYF. The CDR3 nucleotides are TGTGCCAGTAGTATGACAGGGGAGACCTACGAGCAGTACTTC.

The chain employs TRBV2 and TRBJ1-6, with 11 bases lining up with TRBD1. This CDR3 contains 13 residues. Germline lookup yields CDR1 SNHLY and CDR2 FYNNEI. With V trimmed by 2 bases and J by 16 bases, 4 bases remained unmatched. The CDR3 DNA is TGTGCCAGCAGTGAAATGGGACAGGGGGTGCTCCACTTT. Amino acids: CASSEMGQGVLHF.